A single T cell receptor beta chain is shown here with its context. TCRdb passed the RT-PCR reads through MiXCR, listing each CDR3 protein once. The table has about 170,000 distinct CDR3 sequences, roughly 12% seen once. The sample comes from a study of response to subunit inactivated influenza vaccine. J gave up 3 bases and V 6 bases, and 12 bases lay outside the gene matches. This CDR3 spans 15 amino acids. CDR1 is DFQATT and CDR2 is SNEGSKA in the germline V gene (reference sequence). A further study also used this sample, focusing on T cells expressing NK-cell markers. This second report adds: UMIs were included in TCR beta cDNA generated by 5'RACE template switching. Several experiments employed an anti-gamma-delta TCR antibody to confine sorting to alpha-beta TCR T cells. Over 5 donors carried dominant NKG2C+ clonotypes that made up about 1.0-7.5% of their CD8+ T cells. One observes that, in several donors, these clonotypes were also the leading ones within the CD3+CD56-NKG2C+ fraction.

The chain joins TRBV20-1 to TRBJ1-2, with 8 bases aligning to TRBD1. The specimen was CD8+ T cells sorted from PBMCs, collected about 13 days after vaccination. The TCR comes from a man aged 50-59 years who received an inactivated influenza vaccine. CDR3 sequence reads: CSALLTGAFDYGYTF. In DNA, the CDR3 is TGCAGTGCCCTACTGACAGGGGCCTTCGACTATGGCTACACCTTC.